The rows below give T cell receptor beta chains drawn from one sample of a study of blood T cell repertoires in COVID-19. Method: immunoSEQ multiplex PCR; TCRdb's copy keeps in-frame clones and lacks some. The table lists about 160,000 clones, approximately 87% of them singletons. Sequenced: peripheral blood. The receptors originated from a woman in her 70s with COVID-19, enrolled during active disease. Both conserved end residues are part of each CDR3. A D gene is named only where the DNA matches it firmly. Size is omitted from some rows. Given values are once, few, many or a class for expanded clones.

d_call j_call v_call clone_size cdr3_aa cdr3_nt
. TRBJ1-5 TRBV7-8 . CASSTRGGRQPQHF TGTGCCAGCAGCACGAGAGGGGGACGGCAGCCCCAGCATTTT
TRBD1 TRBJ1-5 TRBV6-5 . CASSSRQGSNQPQHF TGTGCCAGCAGTTCCCGACAGGGAAGTAATCAGCCCCAGCATTTT
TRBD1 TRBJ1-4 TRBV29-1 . CSVEGDSNEKLFF TGCAGCGTTGAAGGGGACAGTAATGAAAAACTGTTTTTT
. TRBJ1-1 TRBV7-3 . CASSPQTENTEAFF TGTGCCAGCAGCCCACAAACAGAGAACACTGAAGCTTTCTTT
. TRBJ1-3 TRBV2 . CASNQQGTSSGNTIYF TGTGCCAGCAACCAACAGGGTACATCGAGTGGAAACACCATATATTTT
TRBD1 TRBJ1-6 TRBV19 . CASRGQEYNSPLHF TGTGCCAGTAGGGGACAGGAATATAATTCACCCCTCCACTTT
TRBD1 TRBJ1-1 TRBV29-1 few CSAFGTGPSEAFF TGCAGCGCTTTCGGGACAGGGCCTTCTGAAGCTTTCTTT
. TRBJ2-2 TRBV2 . CASSVGAGELFF TGTGCCAGCAGTGTGGGGGCAGGGGAGCTGTTTTTT
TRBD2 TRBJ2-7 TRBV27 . CASSLFAGGETYEQYF TGTGCCAGCAGTTTATTTGCGGGGGGGGAAACCTACGAGCAGTACTTC
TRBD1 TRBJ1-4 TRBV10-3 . CATSGQGDEKLFF TGTGCCACCTCCGGACAGGGGGACGAAAAACTGTTTTTT
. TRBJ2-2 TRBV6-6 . CASTLQGGTGELFF TGTGCCAGCACATTACAGGGTGGCACCGGGGAGCTGTTTTTT
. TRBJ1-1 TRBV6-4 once CASSERGDYTEAFF TGTGCCAGCAGTGAGCGGGGGGACTACACTGAAGCTTTCTTT
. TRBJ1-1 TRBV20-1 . CSASLVEGYTEAFF TGCAGTGCTAGTTTGGTCGAGGGCTATACTGAAGCTTTCTTT
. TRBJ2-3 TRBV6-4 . CASSDSRQGSDTQYF TGTGCCAGCAGTGACTCGAGGCAGGGATCAGATACGCAGTATTTT
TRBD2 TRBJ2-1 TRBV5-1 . CASSNRTSGSGREQFF TGCGCCAGCAGCAACCGGACTAGCGGGTCGGGACGGGAGCAGTTCTTC
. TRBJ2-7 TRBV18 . CASSPPTNAYEQYF TGTGCCAGCTCACCACCGACAAACGCCTACGAGCAGTACTTC
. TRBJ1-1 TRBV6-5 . CASRPTTREGKAFF TGTGCCAGCAGGCCCACCACAAGGGAGGGGAAAGCTTTCTTT
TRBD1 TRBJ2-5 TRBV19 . CASKPTGGKTQYF TGTGCCAGTAAGCCAACAGGGGGAAAGACCCAGTACTTC